The 5 T cell receptor beta chains presented below share a single source sample, sequenced in a study of blood T cell repertoires in COVID-19. Profiling relied on immunoSEQ multiplex PCR, and the TCRdb table lists in-frame clones only, not all of them. The sample records under 250,000 clones, approximately 85% being singletons. What was sequenced was peripheral blood. These receptors were obtained from an elderly woman with COVID-19, enrolled during active disease.

The chain couples TRBV27 to TRBJ1-5; TRBD1 is a possible D gene (6 bases). This CDR3 has 15 residues. The ends were cut back, 3 bases at V and 4 bases at J, with 13 bases in the middle. Germline V gene sequence: CDR1 MNHEY, CDR2 SMNVEV (reference sequence). The CDR3 loop reads CASSLGGQPNQPQHF. The CDR3 DNA reads TGTGCCAGCAGTTTGGGGGGGCAGCCGAATCAGCCCCAGCATTTT.

A single count supports this clone. V gene TRBV21-1 combines with J gene TRBJ1-2; whether TRBD1, the table's D call, matches the DNA was not checked. TRBV21-1 is a pseudogene. CDR3 size: 16 residues. This CDR3 is CASSRVGGLCNYGYTF. DNA for the CDR3: TGTGCCAGCAGCCGAGTAGGGGGTCTGTGCAACTATGGCTACACCTTC.

The rearrangement links TRBV7-3 to TRBJ2-1; 10 nucleotides match TRBD1. Germline V gene data show CDR1 as SGHTA and CDR2 as FQGTGA. This CDR3 spans 15 amino acids. Trimming took 5 bases from V and 6 from J; bases not matched to a gene: 7. CDR3 loop: CASSLDRGRTNEQFF. As DNA, the CDR3 is TGTGCCAGCAGCCTAGACAGGGGGCGTACCAATGAGCAGTTCTTC.

Here the CDR3 reads CASSSWGDRGDAVYV. DNA for the CDR3: TGTGCCAGCAGCTCCTGGGGGGACAGAGGGGACGCAGTGTACGTC. The J gene is TRBJ2-7, the V gene TRBV11-1; a weak D match, TRBD1 (7 bases). CDR1 and CDR2 from the germline V gene are SGHAT and FQDESV (reference sequence). The CDR3 is 15 residues long. V lost 4 bases and J lost 12, with 25 bases in between.

The rearrangement links TRBV2 to TRBJ1-4; D not resolved. Germline V gives CDR1 SNHLY, CDR2 FYNNEI. Trimming pared 3 bases from V and 4 bases from J, leaving 3 bases between. The CDR3 extends over 12 amino acids. The CDR3 DNA reads as TGTGCCAGCAGTGACCTTAATGAAAAACTGTTTTTT. It encodes CASSDLNEKLFF.